The source of this TCR beta chain is a study of T cell changes during pregnancy in multiple sclerosis. The CDR3 has 15 residues. V was clipped by 0 bases and J by 2 bases, with 11 bases between them. Germline CDR1 reads MNHEY; CDR2 reads SVGAGI. Method: immunoSEQ multiplex PCR; TCRdb's copy keeps in-frame clones and lacks some. Of some 41,000 clones in the sample, 89% are singletons; the top ten hold around 0.51%. The chain joins TRBV6-5 to TRBJ2-7, with D perhaps matching TRBD1 (6 bases). The sequence came from a female donor with multiple sclerosis, enrolled in a pregnancy study. The sample was CD4+ T cells from peripheral blood mononuclear cells, taken in the first trimester of pregnancy. The CDR3: CASSYSSAGAYEQYF. CDR3 DNA sequence: TGTGCCAGCAGTTACTCATCTGCAGGGGCCTACGAGCAGTACTTC.